Listed here are 6 T cell receptor beta chains from one sample, sequenced in a study of tumor-infiltrating lymphocytes in oesophageal squamous cell carcinoma. MiXCR was run by TCRdb on the PCR reads, yielding one entry per CDR3 protein. The table lists fewer than 15,000 distinct CDR3 sequences, around half of them singletons. Sequences were obtained from esophageal tumor tissue. These receptors originate from a male donor with esophageal squamous cell carcinoma.

The rearrangement joins TRBV7-9 to TRBJ2-1; D unresolved. Trimming cost V 0 bases and J 10 bases, with 10 bases left between them. Germline lookup yields CDR1 SEHNR and CDR2 FQNEAQ (reference sequence). The CDR3 loop spans 13 amino acids. The CDR3 coding sequence is TGTGCCAGCAGCTTAGCGAGTTTGGCAGAGCAGTTCTTC. It translates to CASSLASLAEQFF.

Ten or more counts support this clonotype. With a much larger clone just one base away, this may be a read error. V is TRBV11-3 and J is TRBJ2-5; 8 positions match TRBD1. CDR3 length equals 15 residues. V shed 5 bases and J 11 bases; nucleotides not matched to a gene: 16. In germline, CDR1 is SGHNT, CDR2 YENEEA. CDR3 in DNA: TGTGCCAGCAGCCCCCGACAGGGGTCCTACAATGAGCAGTACTTC. Protein product: CASSPRQGSYNEQYF.

The chain carries TRBV11-2 and TRBJ2-1; D is perhaps TRBD2 (6 bases). This CDR3 has 15 residues. In germline, CDR1 is SGHAT, CDR2 FQNNGV. Trimming shortened V by 4 bases and J by 4 bases, and 14 bases separated the two germline ends. The CDR3 coding sequence is TGTGCCAGCAGCTCCGGACTAACTATATACAATGAGCAGTTCTTC. Its protein is CASSSGLTIYNEQFF.

This clonotype was detected only a few times. The chain carries TRBV7-9 and TRBJ1-2, with D perhaps matching TRBD1 (6 bases). The CDR3 is 14 residues long. With 5 bases removed from V and 1 base from J, the gap between germline ends came to 11 bases. Germline V gene lookup returns CDR1 SEHNR and CDR2 FQNEAQ (reference sequence). The CDR3 reads CASSQGHGNYGYTF. The DNA of the CDR3 is TGTGCCAGCAGCCAGGGACATGGTAACTATGGCTACACCTTC.

The rearrangement links TRBV19 to TRBJ2-2; 12 bases match TRBD2. Germline assignment: CDR1 LNHDA and CDR2 SQIVND (reference sequence). V dropped 1 base and J dropped 3; count of bases not matched to a gene: 9. The CDR3 spans 19 residues. The CDR3 bases are TGTGCCAGTAGTATAGTGGCTAGCGGGAGGGCCGGGGACACCGGGGAGCTGTTTTTT. It encodes CASSIVASGRAGDTGELFF.

This clonotype is medium-sized by share. The genes are TRBV7-3 and TRBJ2-2, with a possible D match to TRBD1 (6 bases). Germline V gene sequence: CDR1 SGHTA, CDR2 FQGTGA. CDR3 length equals 19 residues. V lost 1 base and J lost 5, with 23 bases in between. The chain's CDR3 is CASSLRPLIVPDRTGELFF. The CDR3 nucleotides are TGTGCCAGCAGCTTAAGACCCCTCATAGTCCCCGACAGGACCGGGGAGCTGTTTTTT.